What follows are 8 T cell receptor beta chains derived from one specimen sequenced in a study of blood T cell repertoires in COVID-19. Using immunoSEQ multiplex PCR, the repertoire was profiled, and TCRdb retains in-frame clones only, with some absent. The sample holds more than 300,000 clones, around nine tenths seen once. The source material was PBMCs or T cells enriched from blood (not recorded which). The receptors here all came from a woman in her 30s who had recovered from COVID-19.

The table lists this clone with a few counts. This rearrangement joins TRBV2 to TRBJ1-6; D might be TRBD1 (5 bases). CDR1 and CDR2 (germline): SNHLY, FYNNEI. Trimming stripped 7 bases from V and 7 bases from J, with 14 bases between. The CDR3 extends over 14 amino acids. For the CDR3, the DNA is TGTGCCAGCAAATACGGGACTCAGAATTCACCCCTCCACTTT. It encodes CASKYGTQNSPLHF.

The rearrangement joins TRBV5-1 to TRBJ2-1, with 8 nucleotides matching TRBD2. The germline V gene has CDR1 SGHRS and CDR2 YFSETQ. The CDR3 runs to 13 residues. Trimming cost V 2 bases and J 10 bases; bases outside gene matches: 5. The CDR3 DNA sequence: TGCGCCAGCAGCTTAGCGGGGGTAAGGGAGCAGTTCTTC. Its translation: CASSLAGVREQFF.

The rearrangement links TRBV15 to TRBJ2-1, with a possible D match to TRBD1 (6 bases). Germline-derived CDR1 and CDR2 are LNHNV and YYDKDF (reference sequence). The V and J ends lost 0 bases and 10 bases respectively, with 22 bases between them. The CDR3 runs to 17 residues. CDR3 sequence reads: CATSRDDRQGLKVEQFF. CDR3 coding DNA: TGTGCCACCAGCAGAGATGATCGCCAGGGGCTGAAGGTGGAGCAGTTCTTC.

V and J are TRBV7-8 and TRBJ2-1, with D perhaps TRBD2 (6 bases). CDR3 length: 17 amino acids. Trimming pared 5 bases from V and 0 bases from J, leaving 17 bases between. Germline CDR1 SGHVS, CDR2 FQNEAQ. The CDR3 reads CASSPSGVRSSYNEQFF. CDR3 nucleotides: TGTGCCAGCAGCCCCTCGGGAGTAAGGAGCTCCTACAATGAGCAGTTCTTC.

This clone showed up just once. The rearrangement links TRBV4-3 to TRBJ2-7, with 10 bases lining up with TRBD1. The CDR3 has 14 residues. Germline trimming cut 1 base from V and 4 bases from J; bases unmatched to any gene: 1. The V gene's germline CDR1 is LGHNA and CDR2 YSLEER. CDR3 coding DNA: TGCGCCAGCAGCCAAGGGGGACAGGGGTACGAGCAGTACTTC. This codes for CASSQGGQGYEQYF.

The genes are TRBV4-3 and TRBJ2-1, with 7 bases fitting TRBD1. CDR1 LGHNA and CDR2 YSLEER come from the germline V gene. The CDR3 length is 16 residues. J gave up 3 bases and V 0 bases, and 5 bases lay outside the gene matches. The CDR3 sequence: CASSQDWGTDYNEQFF. DNA for the CDR3: TGCGCCAGCAGCCAAGATTGGGGGACAGACTACAATGAGCAGTTCTTC.

The gene calls are TRBV30 and TRBJ1-6; D call uncertain. V lost 2 bases, J lost 6 bases, and 11 bases lay in between. Germline V gene lookup returns CDR1 GTSNPN and CDR2 SVGIG (reference sequence). This CDR3 has 14 amino acids. CDR3 in DNA: TGTGCCTGGAGTCACGGGAGCTTTAATTCACCCCTCCACTTT. Protein sequence: CAWSHGSFNSPLHF.

This chain connects TRBV4-3 to TRBJ2-1; TRBD1 agrees at 11 bases. V dropped 0 bases and J dropped 3; count of bases not matched to a gene: 1. This CDR3 spans 16 amino acids. Germline lookup yields CDR1 LGHNA and CDR2 YSLEER. The CDR3 nucleotides read TGCGCCAGCAGCCAAGATGGGACAGGGGGCTACAATGAGCAGTTCTTC. Protein sequence: CASSQDGTGGYNEQFF.